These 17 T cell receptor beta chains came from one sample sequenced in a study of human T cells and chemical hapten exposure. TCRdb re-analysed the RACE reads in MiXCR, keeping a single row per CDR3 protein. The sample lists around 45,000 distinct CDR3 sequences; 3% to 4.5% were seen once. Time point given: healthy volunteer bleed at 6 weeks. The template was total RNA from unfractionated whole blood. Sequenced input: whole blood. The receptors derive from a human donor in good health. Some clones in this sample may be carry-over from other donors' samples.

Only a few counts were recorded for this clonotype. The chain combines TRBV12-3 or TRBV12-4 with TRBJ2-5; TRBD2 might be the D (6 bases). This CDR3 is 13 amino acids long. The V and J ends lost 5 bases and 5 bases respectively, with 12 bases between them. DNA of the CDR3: TGTGCCAGCAGTGGGAGGACCCGGGAGACCCAGTACTTC. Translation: CASSGRTRETQYF.

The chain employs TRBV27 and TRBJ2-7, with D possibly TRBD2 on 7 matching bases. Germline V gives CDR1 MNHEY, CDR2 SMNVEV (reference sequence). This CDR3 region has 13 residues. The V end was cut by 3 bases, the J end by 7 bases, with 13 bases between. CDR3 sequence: CASSLGGAGEQYF. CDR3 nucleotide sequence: TGTGCCAGCAGTTTGGGGGGGGCGGGGGAGCAGTACTTC.

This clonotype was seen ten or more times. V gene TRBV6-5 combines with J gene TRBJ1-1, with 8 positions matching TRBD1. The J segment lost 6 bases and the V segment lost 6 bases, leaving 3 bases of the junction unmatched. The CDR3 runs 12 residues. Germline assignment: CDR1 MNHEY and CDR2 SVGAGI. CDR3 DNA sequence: TGTGCCAGCAGCCGGGGACAGGCTGAAGCTTTCTTT. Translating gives CASSRGQAEAFF.

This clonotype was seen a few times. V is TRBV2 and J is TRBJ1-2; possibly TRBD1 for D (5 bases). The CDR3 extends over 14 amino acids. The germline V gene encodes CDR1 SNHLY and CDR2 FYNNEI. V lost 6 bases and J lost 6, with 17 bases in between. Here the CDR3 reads CASSIRGGLDGYTF. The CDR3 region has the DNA TGTGCCAGCAGCATACGGGGGGGGTTGGATGGCTACACCTTC.

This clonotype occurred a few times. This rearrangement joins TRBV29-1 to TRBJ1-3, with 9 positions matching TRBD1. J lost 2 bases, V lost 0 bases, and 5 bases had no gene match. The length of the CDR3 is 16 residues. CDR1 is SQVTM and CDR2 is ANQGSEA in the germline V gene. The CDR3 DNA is TGCAGCGTTGAAGATCCCGACAGGGGGGCTGGAAACACCATATATTTT. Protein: CSVEDPDRGAGNTIYF. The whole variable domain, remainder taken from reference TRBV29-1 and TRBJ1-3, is SAVISQKPSRDICQRGTSLTIQCQVDSQVTMMFWYRQQPGQSLTLIATANQGSEATYESGFVIDKFPISRPNLTFSTLTVSNMSPEDSSIYLCSVEDPDRGAGNTIYFGEGSWLTVV.

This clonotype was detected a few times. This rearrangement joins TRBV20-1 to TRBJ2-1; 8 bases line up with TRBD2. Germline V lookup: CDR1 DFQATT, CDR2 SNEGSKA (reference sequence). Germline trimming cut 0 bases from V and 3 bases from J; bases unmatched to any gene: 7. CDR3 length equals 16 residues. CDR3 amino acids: CSAREGSGAIYNEQFF. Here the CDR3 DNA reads TGCAGTGCTAGAGAGGGTAGCGGGGCCATCTACAATGAGCAGTTCTTC.

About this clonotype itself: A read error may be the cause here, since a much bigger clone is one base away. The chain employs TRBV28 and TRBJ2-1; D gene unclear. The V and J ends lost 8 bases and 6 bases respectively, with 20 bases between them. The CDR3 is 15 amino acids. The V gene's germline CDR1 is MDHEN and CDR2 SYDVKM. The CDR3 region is CASRTWTRNSNEQFF. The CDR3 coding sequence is TGTGCCAGCCGGACCTGGACCAGAAATTCCAATGAGCAGTTCTTC.

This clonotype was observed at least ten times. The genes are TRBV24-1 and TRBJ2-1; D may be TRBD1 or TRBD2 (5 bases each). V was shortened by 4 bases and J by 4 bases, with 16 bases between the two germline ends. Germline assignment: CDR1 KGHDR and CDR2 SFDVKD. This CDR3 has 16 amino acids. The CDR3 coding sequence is TGTGCCACCAGTGACCCCGGGACGGTACCATACAATGAGCAGTTCTTC. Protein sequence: CATSDPGTVPYNEQFF.

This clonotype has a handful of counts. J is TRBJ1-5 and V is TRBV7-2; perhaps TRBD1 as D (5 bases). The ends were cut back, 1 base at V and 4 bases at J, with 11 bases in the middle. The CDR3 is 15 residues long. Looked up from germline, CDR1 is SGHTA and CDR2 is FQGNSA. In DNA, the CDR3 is TGTGCCAGCAGCTTAGAGAGGGCAGGGAATCAGCCCCAGCATTTT. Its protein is CASSLERAGNQPQHF. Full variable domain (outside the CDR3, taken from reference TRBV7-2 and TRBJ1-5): GAGVSQSPSNKVTEKGKDVELRCDPISGHTALYWYRQSLGQGLEFLIYFQGNSAPDKSGLPSDRFSAERTGGSVSTLTIQRTQQEDSAVYLCASSLERAGNQPQHFGDGTRLSIL.

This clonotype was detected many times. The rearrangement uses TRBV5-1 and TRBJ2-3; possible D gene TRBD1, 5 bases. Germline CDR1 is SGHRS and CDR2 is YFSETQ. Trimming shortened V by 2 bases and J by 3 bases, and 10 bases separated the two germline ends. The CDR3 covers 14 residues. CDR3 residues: CASSLGALTDTQYF. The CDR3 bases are TGCGCCAGCAGCTTAGGGGCACTGACAGATACGCAGTATTTT.

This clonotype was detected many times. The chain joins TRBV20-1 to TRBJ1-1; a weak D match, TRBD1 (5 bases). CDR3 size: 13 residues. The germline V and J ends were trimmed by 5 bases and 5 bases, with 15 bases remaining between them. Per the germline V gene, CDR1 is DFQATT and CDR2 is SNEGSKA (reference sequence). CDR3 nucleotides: TGCAGTGCTGGGGAGGGGTTAAGTACTGAAGCTTTCTTT. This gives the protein CSAGEGLSTEAFF.

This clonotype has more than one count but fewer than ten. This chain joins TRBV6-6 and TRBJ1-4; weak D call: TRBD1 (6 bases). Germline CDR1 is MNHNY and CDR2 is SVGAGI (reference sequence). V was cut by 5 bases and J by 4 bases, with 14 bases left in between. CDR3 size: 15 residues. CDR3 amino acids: CASSNRGAFNEKLFF. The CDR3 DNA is TGTGCCAGCAGTAACCGGGGGGCCTTTAATGAAAAACTGTTTTTT.

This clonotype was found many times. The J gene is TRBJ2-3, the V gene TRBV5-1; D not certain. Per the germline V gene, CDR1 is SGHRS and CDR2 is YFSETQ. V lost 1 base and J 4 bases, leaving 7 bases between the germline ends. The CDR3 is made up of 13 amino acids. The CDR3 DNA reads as TGCGCCAGCAGCTTGCCCATAGCAGATACGCAGTATTTT. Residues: CASSLPIADTQYF.

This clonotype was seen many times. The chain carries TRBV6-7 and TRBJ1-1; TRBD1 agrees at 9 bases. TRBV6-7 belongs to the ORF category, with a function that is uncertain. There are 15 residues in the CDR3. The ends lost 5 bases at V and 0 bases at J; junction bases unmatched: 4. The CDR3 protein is CASSSGTGLNTEAFF. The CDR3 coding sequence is TGTGCCAGCAGTAGCGGGACAGGGCTGAACACTGAAGCTTTCTTT.

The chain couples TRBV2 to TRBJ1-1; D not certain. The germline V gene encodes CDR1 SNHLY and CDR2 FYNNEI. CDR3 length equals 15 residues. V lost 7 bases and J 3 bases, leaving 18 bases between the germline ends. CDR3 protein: CASTLGHPQYTEAFF. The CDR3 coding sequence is TGTGCCAGCACCCTGGGTCACCCGCAGTACACTGAAGCTTTCTTT. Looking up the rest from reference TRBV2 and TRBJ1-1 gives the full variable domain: EPEVTQTPSHQVTQMGQEVILRCVPISNHLYFYWYRQILGQKVEFLVSFYNNEISEKSEIFDDQFSVERPDGSNFTLKIRSTKLEDSAMYFCASTLGHPQYTEAFFGQGTRLTVV.

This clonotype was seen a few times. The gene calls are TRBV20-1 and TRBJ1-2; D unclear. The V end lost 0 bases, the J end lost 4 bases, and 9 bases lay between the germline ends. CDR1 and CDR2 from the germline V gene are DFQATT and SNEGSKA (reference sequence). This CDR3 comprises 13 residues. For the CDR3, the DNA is TGCAGTGCTAGAGAAGGAGGCTTCTATGGCTACACCTTC. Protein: CSAREGGFYGYTF.

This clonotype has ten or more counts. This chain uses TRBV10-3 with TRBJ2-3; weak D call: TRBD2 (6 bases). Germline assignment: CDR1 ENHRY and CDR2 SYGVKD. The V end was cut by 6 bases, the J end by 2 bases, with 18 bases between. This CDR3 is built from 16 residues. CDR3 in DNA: TGTGCCATCAGCGCGACTAGTATACGTCCCACAGATACGCAGTATTTT. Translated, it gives CAISATSIRPTDTQYF.